This entry features one T cell receptor beta chain sequence. Its antigen remains unknown. CDR1 is LNHDA, CDR2 SQIVND, per germline (reference sequence). The CDR3 spans 15 residues. This entry belongs to a study of CXCR3-negative and CXCR3-positive naive CD8 T cells. Study conclusions and caveats: Partly lower CXCR3 expression followed cryopreservation, and most assays relied on fresh PBMCs. Whereas both naive subsets had comparably high diversity, memory CD8+ cells had much lower diversity. TRB CDR3 hydrophobicity was greater in CXCR3-positive naive cells than in CXCR3-negative naive cells.

The authors made the TRB cDNA libraries by 5' RACE using UMI labels. No DNA is given; TCRdb re-called the 5' RACE reads and lists each CDR3 protein once. This table holds 150,000 to 180,000 distinct CDR3 sequences. Triplicate roughly 300,000-cell sorts were made of each CD8+ T cell subset. Identification of naive CD8+ T cells rested on CD45RO-CCR7+CD27+CD95- status. This clonotype was sampled from a human donor in good health. Some clones in this sample may be carry-over from other donors' samples. Sequenced: naive CXCR3+ CD8+ T cells from blood. Subset noted: CD45RO-CCR7+CD27+CD95- naive CD8+ T cells expressing CXCR3 (TNR3+). The chain couples TRBV19 to TRBJ2-7; the D call from TCRdb, TRBD2, cannot be confirmed without DNA. CDR3 in amino acids: CASSWEGSSGYEQYF.